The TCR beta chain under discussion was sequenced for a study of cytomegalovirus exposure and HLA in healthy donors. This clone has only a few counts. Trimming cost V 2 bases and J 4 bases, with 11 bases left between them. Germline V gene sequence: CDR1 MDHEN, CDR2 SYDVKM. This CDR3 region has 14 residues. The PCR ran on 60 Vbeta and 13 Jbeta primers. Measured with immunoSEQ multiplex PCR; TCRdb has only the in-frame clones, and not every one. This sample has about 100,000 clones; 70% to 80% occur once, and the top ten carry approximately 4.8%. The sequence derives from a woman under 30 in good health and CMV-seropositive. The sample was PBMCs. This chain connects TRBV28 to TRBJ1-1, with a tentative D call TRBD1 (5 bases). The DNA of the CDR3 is TGTGCCAGCAGTTTACCACTGGGGGGCACTGAAGCTTTCTTT. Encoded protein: CASSLPLGGTEAFF.